The clone carrying this T cell receptor beta chain was recorded a few times. Its antigen is unidentified. The data belong to a study of human T cells and chemical hapten exposure. At the level of the study: During the roughly 24-week study period, patients had diphenylcyclopropenone applied to the scalp every week. Enrolled patients were predominantly female and had alopecia areata, totalis or universalis.

One entry per CDR3 protein results from TCRdb running MiXCR on the RACE reads. The sample contains under 200,000 distinct CDR3 sequences, roughly 25% of which appear only once. Study-wide points: With patch test score, the counts of PT1 expanded TCRs showed a positive correlation.

Stated time point: patch test 3, about 24 weeks after DPC sensitization. Noted treatment: therapeutic diphenylcyclopropenone sensitization with weekly scalp DPC. People who gave samples had alopecia, were 18 to 70 years old, and were suitable for DPC. This CDR3 region has 14 residues. Germline lookup yields CDR1 SGHTA and CDR2 FQGNSA. Unmatched junction bases numbered 4, after V lost 2 bases and J lost 6 bases. This chain connects TRBV7-2 to TRBJ2-1; the match to TRBD2 covers 7 bases. The receptor was derived from a woman between 18 and 30 years old with alopecia areata. Some clones in this sample may be carry-over from other donors' samples. Material: whole blood, obtained in connection with sensitization to the hapten diphenylcyclopropenone (DPC). CDR3 loop: CASSLSTSRNEQFF. As DNA, the CDR3 is TGTGCCAGCAGCTTATCGACTAGCCGCAATGAGCAGTTCTTC.